One and the same sample provided the 32 T cell receptor beta chains below, sequenced in a study of T cells after yellow fever vaccination. TCRdb re-called the 5' RACE reads through MiXCR, storing one row per CDR3 protein. The repertoire holds approximately 300,000 distinct CDR3 sequences, under 15% seen once, with around 0.55% in the top ten. The sequenced sample was CD4+ T cells sorted from PBMCs, obtained 45 days after the yellow fever booster vaccination. These receptors were collected from a man aged 30-40 years who received the YFV17D yellow fever vaccine.

This clonotype has only a few counts. The CDR3 region has the DNA TGTGCCAGCTCCTCGCGGGGAGTAGCAGATACGCAGTATTTT. Encoded protein: CASSSRGVADTQYF. The chain uses TRBV28 and TRBJ2-3, with a possible D match to TRBD2 (6 bases). The length of the CDR3 is 14 residues. V lost 8 bases and J 4 bases, leaving 16 bases between the germline ends. In germline, CDR1 is MDHEN, CDR2 SYDVKM.

The CDR3 reads CASSFTLILADLGDIGNEQFF. As DNA, the CDR3 is TGTGCCAGCAGCTTCACCCTAATCTTAGCGGACCTAGGCGACATTGGCAATGAGCAGTTCTTC. The chain links TRBV7-3 to TRBJ2-1, with D tentatively TRBD2 (6 bases). V shed 3 bases and J shed 6 bases, with 33 bases lying between them. This CDR3 contains 21 residues. Germline CDR1 is SGHTA and CDR2 is FQGTGA.

The table lists this clonotype with a count of one. V and J are TRBV28 and TRBJ2-1; maybe TRBD2 (7 bases). The CDR3 consists of 13 residues. The V end lost 7 bases, the J end lost 8 bases, and 15 bases lay between the germline ends. Germline-derived CDR1 and CDR2 are MDHEN and SYDVKM. CDR3 sequence (DNA): TGTGCCAGCAATTCACAAGGGGGGGATGAGCAGTTCTTC. It is translated as CASNSQGGDEQFF.

The V and J genes are TRBV20-1 and TRBJ1-6; possible D gene TRBD1, 6 bases. The CDR3 runs to 14 residues. Trimming removed 0 bases at V and 5 bases at J, with 8 bases between. The germline V gene has CDR1 DFQATT and CDR2 SNEGSKA (reference sequence). CDR3 residues: CSARDRGDNSPLHF. In nucleotides, the CDR3 is TGCAGTGCTAGAGACAGGGGAGATAATTCACCCCTCCACTTT.

This clonotype was counted many times. The DNA for the CDR3 is TGCAGCGTTGGTTCCGGACCGATCTACGAGCAGTACTTC. Translated: CSVGSGPIYEQYF. V is TRBV29-1 and J is TRBJ2-7; no reliable D call. Trimming removed 4 bases at V and 3 bases at J, with 13 bases between. The CDR3 length is 13 residues. Germline CDR1 SQVTM, CDR2 ANQGSEA.

The genes are TRBV4-3 and TRBJ2-3; D remains unclear. This CDR3 has 14 amino acids. CDR1 and CDR2 (germline): LGHNA, YSLEER. The V end was cut by 0 bases, the J end by 8 bases, with 12 bases between. CDR3 sequence reads: CASSQDNSPLTQYF. In nucleotides, the CDR3 is TGCGCCAGCAGCCAAGATAATAGTCCTCTTACGCAGTATTTT.

The chain has TRBV14 and TRBJ2-5; no clear D. Germline V gene lookup returns CDR1 SGHDN and CDR2 FVKESK. The CDR3 contains 14 residues. V was shortened by 2 bases and J by 2 bases, with 9 bases between the two germline ends. The CDR3 here is CASSQTNIQETQYF. The CDR3 DNA is TGTGCCAGCAGCCAAACAAATATTCAAGAGACCCAGTACTTC.

The chain couples TRBV20-1 to TRBJ2-1, with D possibly TRBD2 on 6 matching bases. The CDR3 has 14 residues. V dropped 5 bases and J dropped 6 bases, with 17 bases sitting between them. Per germline, CDR1 DFQATT and CDR2 SNEGSKA (reference sequence). CDR3 coding DNA: TGCAGTGCTCAGAGTAGCGGAAGACCCAATGAGCAGTTCTTC. Translation: CSAQSSGRPNEQFF.

This clonotype was picked up a small number of times. The chain recombines TRBV11-2 with TRBJ2-1; D remains unclear. With 2 bases removed from V and 7 bases from J, the gap between germline ends came to 12 bases. This CDR3 spans 14 amino acids. The V gene's germline CDR1 is SGHAT and CDR2 FQNNGV. CDR3 DNA sequence: TGTGCCAGCAGCTTAATTATCCTGACTAATGAGCAGTTCTTC. Its translation: CASSLIILTNEQFF.

The genes are TRBV20-1 and TRBJ2-1; no clear D. CDR1 DFQATT and CDR2 SNEGSKA come from the germline V gene (reference sequence). Between the trimmed V and J ends, which lost 5 bases and 15 bases, there was a span of 14 bases. The CDR3 extends over 10 amino acids. As DNA, the CDR3 is TGCAGTGCTCATTACCGGGCTCGGTTCTTC. It is translated as CSAHYRARFF.

Only a few counts were recorded for this clonotype. V usage is TRBV19 and J usage is TRBJ1-2; no clear D. The CDR3 extends over 14 amino acids. Between the trimmed V and J ends, which lost 4 bases and 4 bases, there was a span of 13 bases. Germline CDR1 reads LNHDA; CDR2 reads SQIVND (reference sequence). In DNA, the CDR3 is TGTGCCAGTAGTACGCAACAGTTGGGCTATGGCTACACCTTC. It translates to CASSTQQLGYGYTF.

This chain's CDR3 is CASSEGYNEQFF. For the CDR3, the DNA is TGTGCCAGCAGCGAGGGGTACAATGAGCAGTTCTTC. The rearrangement links TRBV28 to TRBJ2-1; possibly TRBD1 or TRBD2 for D (5 bases each). Trimming took off 6 bases at V and 4 bases at J, with 7 bases between the two ends. Germline V gives CDR1 MDHEN, CDR2 SYDVKM. This CDR3 is built from 12 residues.

This clonotype came up many times. V and J are TRBV5-1 and TRBJ2-7, with D possibly being TRBD2 (6 bases). The CDR3 is 15 residues long. The germline gives CDR1 SGHRS, CDR2 YFSETQ. V was cut by 0 bases and J by 3 bases, with 13 bases left in between. CDR3 in DNA: TGCGCCAGCAGCTTGGCCCGGCGGGATAACTACGAGCAGTACTTC. It translates to CASSLARRDNYEQYF. Combining the CDR3 with reference TRBV5-1 and TRBJ2-7 gives the whole variable domain KAGVTQTPRYLIKTRGQQVTLSCSPISGHRSVSWYQQTPGQGLQFLFEYFSETQRNKGNFPGRFSGRQFSNSRSEMNVSTLELGDSALYLCASSLARRDNYEQYFGPGTRLTVT.

In its sample, this clonotype was seen many times. V gene TRBV5-1 combines with J gene TRBJ2-7; D gene uncertain. CDR3 length equals 14 residues. Trimming took off 4 bases at V and 4 bases at J, with 15 bases between the two ends. From germline, CDR1 is SGHRS and CDR2 YFSETQ. CDR3 coding DNA: TGCGCCAGCAGCGTCTCTAGAGGTCTATACGAGCAGTACTTC. Residues: CASSVSRGLYEQYF.

In this sample, this clonotype turned up a few times. J is TRBJ2-7 and V is TRBV12-3 or TRBV12-4; the match to TRBD1 covers 7 bases. This CDR3 comprises 14 residues. V lost 3 bases to trimming and J lost 4 bases; unmatched junction nucleotides: 6. CDR3 in DNA: TGTGCCAGCAGTTTGACAGGGTTCAGGTACGAGCAGTACTTC. Protein product: CASSLTGFRYEQYF.

This clonotype was observed a few times. V gene TRBV5-1 combines with J gene TRBJ2-1; 7 bases are a match to TRBD2. After removal of 4 bases from V and 2 bases from J, the junction contained 6 bases not matched to a gene. This CDR3 region has 15 residues. Germline-derived CDR1 and CDR2 are SGHRS and YFSETQ. The CDR3 region is CASSQTSEAYNEQFF. The CDR3 DNA reads as TGCGCCAGCAGCCAAACTAGCGAAGCCTACAATGAGCAGTTCTTC.

This clonotype occurred a few times. This rearrangement joins TRBV6-5 to TRBJ2-3, with 12 bases that match TRBD2. Trimming cost V 6 bases and J 13 bases; bases outside gene matches: 5. The CDR3 extends over 12 amino acids. Germline loops: CDR1 MNHEY, CDR2 SVGAGI. CDR3 nucleotide sequence: TGTGCCAGCAGGCTAGCGGGAGGGCTGGAGTATTTT. It specifies CASRLAGGLEYF.

This clonotype was picked up one time. The V call is TRBV7-2, the J call TRBJ2-3; 8 nucleotides line up with TRBD1. V was clipped by 5 bases and J by 3 bases; unmatched bases: 7. The CDR3 consists of 15 residues. CDR1 and CDR2 from the germline V gene are SGHTA and FQGNSA. The CDR3 DNA reads TGTGCCAGCAGCCCGTCCGGGACAGGAACAGATACGCAGTATTTT. This translates into CASSPSGTGTDTQYF.

This clonotype came up a few times. The rearrangement joins TRBV12-3 or TRBV12-4 to TRBJ1-5; maybe TRBD1 (5 bases). The CDR3 sequence is 14 residues long. The germline V and J ends were trimmed by 5 bases and 6 bases, with 14 bases remaining between them. The CDR3 DNA reads TGTGCCAGCAGTCTGGCGTTAGGGACTCAGCCCCAGCATTTT. Translation: CASSLALGTQPQHF.

This clonotype has only a few counts. The chain is built from TRBV7-9 and TRBJ2-7; D is undetermined. This CDR3 comprises 11 residues. Per the germline V gene, CDR1 is SEHNR and CDR2 is FQNEAQ (reference sequence). V was shortened by 5 bases and J by 6 bases, with 8 bases between the two germline ends. DNA of the CDR3: TGTGCCAGCAGCCCCCAGTTCGAGCAGTACTTC. Translation gives CASSPQFEQYF.

The CDR3 DNA is TGTGCCAGCAGCCACCTGGGTTGGGGGAGTGGCTACAATGAGCAGTTCTTC. Protein: CASSHLGWGSGYNEQFF. V gene TRBV7-2 combines with J gene TRBJ2-1; D is perhaps TRBD1 or TRBD2 (5 bases each). V was shortened by 5 bases and J by 3 bases, with 20 bases between the two germline ends. The CDR3 is 17 amino acids. Germline V gene sequence: CDR1 SGHTA, CDR2 FQGNSA.

The gene calls are TRBV7-8 and TRBJ2-4; D is unclear. Germline CDR1 is SGHVS and CDR2 is FQNEAQ. The CDR3 loop spans 16 amino acids. V was clipped by 2 bases and J by 0 bases, with 11 bases between them. Here the CDR3 reads CASSLFAAIAKNIQYF. The CDR3 DNA reads as TGTGCCAGCAGCTTATTTGCGGCAATAGCCAAAAACATTCAGTACTTC.

This clonotype was recorded many times. The chain links TRBV7-8 to TRBJ2-7; 7 positions agree with TRBD2. J lost 0 bases, V lost 5 bases, and 4 bases had no gene match. The germline V gene encodes CDR1 SGHVS and CDR2 FQNEAQ. The CDR3 has 14 residues. The CDR3 spells CASSRERDSYEQYF. CDR3 DNA: TGTGCCAGCAGCCGCGAGCGGGACTCCTACGAGCAGTACTTC.

Only a few counts were recorded for this clonotype. One end of the junction does not line up with germline, which may come from a read error. The chain joins TRBV19 to TRBJ2-5; no clear D. The germline V gene encodes CDR1 LNHDA and CDR2 SQIVND (reference sequence). This CDR3 spans 14 amino acids. The CDR3 spells CASSRLDQSTFLVF. DNA of the CDR3: TGTGCCAGTAGCCGACTGGATCAGAGTACTTTTCTTGTTTTC.

As to this clonotype: Sequence at one end of the junction differs from germline and may be a read error. This chain joins TRBV3-1 and TRBJ2-3, with D perhaps matching TRBD1 (5 bases). The CDR3 loop spans 15 amino acids. The germline CDR1 and CDR2 sequences are LGHDT and YNNKEL (reference sequence). The CDR3 nucleotides read TGTGCCTGCAGCTCCCAGGGCGGTAGCACAGATACGCAGTATTTT. Translated, it gives CACSSQGGSTDTQYF.

This clonotype was seen more than once but under ten times. V and J are TRBV3-1 and TRBJ2-6; D not resolved. The CDR3 spans 11 residues. Trimming shortened V by 3 bases and J by 15 bases, and 9 bases separated the two germline ends. Germline V lookup: CDR1 LGHDT, CDR2 YNNKEL (reference sequence). The CDR3 coding sequence is TGTGCCAGCAGCCAGACAAGAGACCTGACTTTC. This encodes CASSQTRDLTF.

There are a few counts of this clonotype. The V gene is TRBV14, the J gene TRBJ2-5; 8 bases align to TRBD2. Germline CDR1 reads SGHDN; CDR2 reads FVKESK. V shed 4 bases and J 2 bases; nucleotides not matched to a gene: 18. This CDR3 contains 19 residues. The CDR3 here is CASSPSGSFRGSLQETQYF. The CDR3 DNA follows: TGTGCCAGCAGCCCCAGCGGGAGCTTTCGTGGCTCCCTACAAGAGACCCAGTACTTC.

In its sample, this clonotype was seen a few times. This chain uses TRBV28 with TRBJ1-4; D gene ambiguous. The CDR3 extends over 14 amino acids. V lost 5 bases to trimming and J lost 3 bases, with 10 bases between them. In germline, CDR1 is MDHEN, CDR2 SYDVKM. The DNA for the CDR3 is TGTGCCAGCAGTCCCACAGATCCTAATGAAAAACTGTTTTTT. Amino acids: CASSPTDPNEKLFF.

This clonotype was seen ten or more times. The rearrangement uses TRBV29-1 and TRBJ2-7; D unresolved. The CDR3 has 12 amino acids. Germline V gene data show CDR1 as SQVTM and CDR2 as ANQGSEA. Trimming pared 4 bases from V and 2 bases from J, leaving 9 bases between. DNA for the CDR3: TGCAGCGTTGCCGCCAGCGCCTACGAGCAGTACTTC. The encoded protein is CSVAASAYEQYF.

This clonotype appeared a few times. The chain combines TRBV6-1 with TRBJ2-7; D is perhaps TRBD1 (5 bases). This CDR3 is 13 amino acids long. Germline V lookup: CDR1 MNHNS, CDR2 SASEGT. V was cut by 8 bases and J by 3 bases, with 14 bases left in between. The CDR3 here is CASAKAGNYEQYF. The CDR3 coding sequence is TGTGCCAGCGCTAAGGCAGGGAACTACGAGCAGTACTTC.

This clonotype has a count of ten or more. This sequence joins TRBV20-1 and TRBJ1-1; possibly TRBD1 for D (5 bases). CDR1 DFQATT and CDR2 SNEGSKA come from the germline V gene (reference sequence). The V and J ends lost 6 bases and 2 bases respectively, with 13 bases between them. CDR3 length: 13 residues. The CDR3 is CSATSGLNTEAFF. The CDR3 DNA sequence: TGCAGTGCAACTTCAGGGTTAAACACTGAAGCTTTCTTT.

This clonotype was counted only a few times. V usage is TRBV7-6 and J usage is TRBJ2-1, with D uncertain. The CDR3 totals 16 residues. Germline assignment: CDR1 SGHVS and CDR2 FNYEAQ. The V gene lost 2 bases and the J gene lost 2 bases, with 13 bases spanning the gap. In nucleotides, the CDR3 is TGTGCCAGCAGCTTACCGTTGGGCAAGCCCTACAATGAGCAGTTCTTC. Its translation is CASSLPLGKPYNEQFF.